The following is a TCR beta chain sequence with its context. Its antigen is as yet unknown. Germline loops: CDR1 SNHLY, CDR2 FYNNEI. CDR3 size: 17 residues. The J segment lost 6 bases and the V segment lost 6 bases, leaving 11 bases of the junction unmatched. The data were taken from a study of cytomegalovirus exposure and HLA in healthy donors. General study findings and limits: Near-uniform donor sequencing depth was presumed by presence/absence analyses.

PCR involved 60 Vbeta and 13 Jbeta primers. The assay was immunoSEQ multiplex PCR, and TCRdb's table has in-frame clones only and misses some. The sample holds around 120,000 clones, approximately 80% seen once. Everyone who donated was a healthy bone marrow donor. V gene TRBV2 combines with J gene TRBJ2-2; 12 nucleotides agree with TRBD1. Specimen: PBMCs. This receptor was identified in a boy under 10 years old in good health and CMV-seronegative. In DNA, the CDR3 is TGTGCCAGCAGGGGGGACAGGGGGCGCATTGGGTCCGGGGAGCTGTTTTTT. It yields the protein CASRGDRGRIGSGELFF. Full variable domain (remainder filled in from reference TRBV2 and TRBJ2-2): EPEVTQTPSHQVTQMGQEVILRCVPISNHLYFYWYRQILGQKVEFLVSFYNNEISEKSEIFDDQFSVERPDGSNFTLKIRSTKLEDSAMYFCASRGDRGRIGSGELFFGEGSRLTVL.